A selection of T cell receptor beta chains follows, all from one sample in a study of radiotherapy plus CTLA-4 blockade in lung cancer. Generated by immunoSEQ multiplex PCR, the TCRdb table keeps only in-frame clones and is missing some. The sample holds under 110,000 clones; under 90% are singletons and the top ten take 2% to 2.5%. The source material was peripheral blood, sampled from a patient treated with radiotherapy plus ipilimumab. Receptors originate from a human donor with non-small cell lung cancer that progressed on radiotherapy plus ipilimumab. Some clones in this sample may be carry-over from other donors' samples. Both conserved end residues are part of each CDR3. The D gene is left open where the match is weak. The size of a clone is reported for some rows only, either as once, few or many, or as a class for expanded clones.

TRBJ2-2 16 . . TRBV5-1 TGCGCCAGCAGCCACGGACTTAACGCGAACACCGGGGAGCTGTTTTTT CASSHGLNANTGELFF
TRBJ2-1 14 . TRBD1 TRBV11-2 TGTGCCAGCAGCCCGGGACAGGGGAGGAATGAGCAGTTCTTC CASSPGQGRNEQFF
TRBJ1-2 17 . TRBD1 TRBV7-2 TGTGCCAGCAGCTTACATTCTACAGGGGGCGCAGTCAATGACTACACCTTC CASSLHSTGGAVNDYTF
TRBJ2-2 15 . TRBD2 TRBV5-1 TGCGCCAGCAGCTTGGAGGCGGGGGGCACCGGGGAGCTGTTTTTT CASSLEAGGTGELFF
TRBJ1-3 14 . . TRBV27 TGTGCCAGTCGGGGGGGGTCCTCTGGAAACACCATATATTTT CASRGGSSGNTIYF
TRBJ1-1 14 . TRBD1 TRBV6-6 TGTGCCAGCGGGAGAGGACAGGCGGCTGGGGAAGCTTTCTTT CASGRGQAAGEAFF
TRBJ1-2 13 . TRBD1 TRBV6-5 TGTGCCAGCACTCTTGGGACAGGGGGTGGCTACACCTTC CASTLGTGGGYTF
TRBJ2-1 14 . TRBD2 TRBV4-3 TGCGCCAGCAGCCAAGGCGGGGGGGCGGGTGAGCAGTTCTTC CASSQGGGAGEQFF
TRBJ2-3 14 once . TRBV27 TGTGCCAGCAGTATACGGACTAGCACAGATACGCAGTATTTT CASSIRTSTDTQYF
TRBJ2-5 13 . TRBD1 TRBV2 TGTGCCAGGACCCGGGACAGGGGAGAGACCCAGTACTTC CARTRDRGETQYF
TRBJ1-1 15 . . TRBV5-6 TGTGCCAGCAGCTTGGTTATGGCAGGGAACACTGAAGCTTTCTTT CASSLVMAGNTEAFF
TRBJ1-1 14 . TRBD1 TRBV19 TGTGCCAGTAGTATGGCCGGGACAGGGGGCGAGGCTTTCTTT CASSMAGTGGEAFF
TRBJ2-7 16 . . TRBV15 TGTGCCACCAGCAGAGGTGGGGGGGCAGGTACCTACGAGCAGTACTTC CATSRGGGAGTYEQYF
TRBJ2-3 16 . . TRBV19 TGTGCCAGTAGTATGGTAGACGGAGGAGGGGCGCAGACGCAGTATTTT CASSMVDGGGAQTQYF
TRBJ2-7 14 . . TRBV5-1 TGCGCCAGCAGCTCGTCCCGGGACATTTACGAGCAGTACTTC CASSSSRDIYEQYF
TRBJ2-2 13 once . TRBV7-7 TGTGCTAGCAGCTTGGATGACACCGGGGAGCTGTTTTTT CASSLDDTGELFF
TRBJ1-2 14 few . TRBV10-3 TGTGCCATCAGTGATTTTGGAGCGCCCCGGGGCTACACCTTC CAISDFGAPRGYTF
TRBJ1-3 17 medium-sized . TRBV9 TGTGCCAGCAGCGTAGAAAGTAGCGGGGTTCAGGGAAACACCATATATTTT CASSVESSGVQGNTIYF
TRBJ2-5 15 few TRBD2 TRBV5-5 TGTGCCAGCGGAACGAGCGGGACCAACCAAGAGACCCAGTACTTC CASGTSGTNQETQYF
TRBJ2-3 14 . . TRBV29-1 TGCAGCGGCGCGCGGGGACCTAGCACAGATACGCAGTATTTT CSGARGPSTDTQYF
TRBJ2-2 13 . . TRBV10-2 TGCGCCAGCACCGGGCCATCCGACGGGGAGCTGTTTTTT CASTGPSDGELFF
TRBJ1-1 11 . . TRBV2 TGTGCCAGCAGTGAATGGACCAAAGCTTTCTTT CASSEWTKAFF
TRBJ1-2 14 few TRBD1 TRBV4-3 TGCGCCAGCAGCCAAGGGACAGGACGCTATGGCTACACCTTC CASSQGTGRYGYTF
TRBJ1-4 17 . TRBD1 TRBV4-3 TGCGCCAGCAGCCCCAGGGGGGGGGAGTGGGCTAATGAAAAACTGTTTTTT CASSPRGGEWANEKLFF
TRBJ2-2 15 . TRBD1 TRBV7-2 TGTGCCAGCAGCGCCGGACAGGGTGTATTCGGGGAGCTGTTTTTT CASSAGQGVFGELFF
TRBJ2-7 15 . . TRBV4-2 TGTGCCAGCAGCCAAGGGCAGACAAGCTCCTACGAGCAGTACTTC CASSQGQTSSYEQYF
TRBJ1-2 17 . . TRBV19 TGTGCCAGTAGTATAGTCCTCAAACAGGGATCTAACTATGGCTACACCTTC CASSIVLKQGSNYGYTF
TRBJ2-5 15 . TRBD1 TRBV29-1 TGCAGCGCCTTGCCGAGACAGGGGGCCGGAGAGACCCAGTACTTC CSALPRQGAGETQYF
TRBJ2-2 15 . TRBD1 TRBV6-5 TGTGCCAGCAGCTTACAGGGGGCGGACACCGGGGAGCTGTTTTTT CASSLQGADTGELFF
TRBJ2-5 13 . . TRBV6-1 TGTGCCAGCAGTGAACGACAGGAAGAGACCCAGTACTTC CASSERQEETQYF
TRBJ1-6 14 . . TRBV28 TGTGCCAGCAGTTTAAGAGACGGAGCTTCACCCCTCCACTTT CASSLRDGASPLHF
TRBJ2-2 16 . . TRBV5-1 TGCGCCAGCAGCTTGGGGCAGTTCGCGAACACCGGGGAGCTGTTCTTT CASSLGQFANTGELFF
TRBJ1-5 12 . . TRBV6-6 TGTGCCAGCAGTTACCTGGGGCAGCCCCAGCATTTT CASSYLGQPQHF
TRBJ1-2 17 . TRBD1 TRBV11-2 TGTGCCAGCAGCTTAGATTGGGGACAGGGGTCCTTTCGTGGCTACACCTTC CASSLDWGQGSFRGYTF
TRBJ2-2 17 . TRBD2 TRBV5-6 TGTGCCAGCAGATTCCGGGGAGGCGGGGGTAATACCGGGGAGCTGTTTTTT CASRFRGGGGNTGELFF
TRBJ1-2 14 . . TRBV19 TGTGCCAGTAGTCCGGGACCAGCCCCTTATGGCTACACCTTC CASSPGPAPYGYTF
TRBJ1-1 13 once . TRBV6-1 TGTGCCAGCACCCTGGGGGGGATCGCTGAAGCTTTCTTT CASTLGGIAEAFF
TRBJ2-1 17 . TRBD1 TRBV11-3 TGTGCCAGCAGCTTAGGGGTCCAAAACAGGGGTAGTGATGAGCAGTTCTTC CASSLGVQNRGSDEQFF
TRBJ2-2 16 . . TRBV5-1 TGCGCCAGCAGCTTAGCCCTTAACGCGAACACCGGGGAGCTGTTTTTT CASSLALNANTGELFF
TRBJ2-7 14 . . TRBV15 TGTGCCACCAGCGTAAACAGTGGGTACTACGAGCAGTACTTC CATSVNSGYYEQYF
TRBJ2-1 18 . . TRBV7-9 TGTGCCAGCAGCTTACTGTCCTTTGGGTCCAACGCCTACAATGAGCAGTTCTTC CASSLLSFGSNAYNEQFF
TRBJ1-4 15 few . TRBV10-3 TGTGCAGCCGGGACAAGCCAGGCAGTGGGTGAAAAACTGTTTTTT CAAGTSQAVGEKLFF